These 17 T cell receptor beta chains were all obtained from the same sample, sequenced in a study of regulatory T cells in long-lasting Graves disease. Time point here: newly diagnosed GD, antithyroid drugs for less than 3 months. There was RNA extracted from PBMCs, and the TCR library was made from it. With iRepertoire HTBI primers and Arm-PCR of CDR3 regions, TCR beta libraries were built. One entry per CDR3 protein, called by TCRdb with MiXCR from the multiplex PCR reads. The sample lists approximately 490,000 distinct CDR3 sequences, 15% to 20% seen once, with 12% in the top ten. This sample also belongs to another study, concerning T cells in Graves' hyperthyroidism and ophthalmopathy.

This specimen was peripheral blood mononuclear cells (PBMCs), taken at new diagnosis, from a patient treated with antithyroid drugs. These receptors all come from a middle-aged man with Graves disease.

The chain is built from TRBV20-1 and TRBJ2-1, with 10 bases matching TRBD2. Germline V CDR1 and CDR2: DFQATT, SNEGSKA (reference sequence). V lost 6 bases to trimming and J lost 1 base; unmatched junction nucleotides: 6. This CDR3 comprises 15 residues. CDR3: CSAPRTSGSYNEQFF. DNA of the CDR3: TGCAGTGCCCCCCGGACTAGCGGTTCCTACAATGAGCAGTTCTTC.

This clonotype turned up a few times. The chain employs TRBV12-5 and TRBJ2-7, with a tentative D call TRBD1 (8 bases). The V end lost 6 bases, the J end lost 9 bases, and 18 bases lay between the germline ends. The CDR3 is 13 residues long. The germline V gene encodes CDR1 LGHNT and CDR2 FRNRAP. CDR3 loop: CASGLDREGGQYF. The DNA of the CDR3 is TGTGCTAGTGGCCTGGACAGGGAGGGAGGGCAGTACTTC.

This clonotype was counted at least ten times. This sequence joins TRBV30 and TRBJ2-1; D uncertain. With 0 bases removed from V and 2 bases from J, the gap between germline ends came to 5 bases. The germline gives CDR1 GTSNPN, CDR2 SVGIG (reference sequence). This CDR3 spans 13 amino acids. The CDR3 DNA follows: TGTGCCTGGAGTGTTGAGACCTACAATGAGCAGTTCTTC. Translating gives CAWSVETYNEQFF.

This clonotype came up a few times. This clone may be a read error of a much larger clone one base away. This rearrangement joins TRBV28 to TRBJ2-7; D is perhaps TRBD1 (5 bases). The length of the CDR3 is 14 residues. Germline assignment: CDR1 MDHEN and CDR2 SYDVKM. CDR3 protein: CVSRPPTDPWEQYF. The DNA for the CDR3 is TGTGTCAGCAGGCCCCCGACAGACCCGTGGGAGCAGTACTTC.

V gene TRBV9 combines with J gene TRBJ2-7; 8 positions match TRBD1. The V gene end was trimmed by 0 bases and the J gene end by 5 bases; junction bases not matched to a gene: 13. The germline gives CDR1 SGDLS, CDR2 YYNGEE. There are 17 residues in the CDR3. CDR3 region: CASSVDPGGAIRHEQYF. The DNA for the CDR3 is TGTGCCAGCAGCGTAGATCCAGGGGGCGCAATAAGGCACGAGCAGTACTTC. Complete variable domain (other parts from reference TRBV9 and TRBJ2-7): DSGVTQTPKHLITATGQRVTLRCSPRSGDLSVYWYQQSLDQGLQFLIQYYNGEERAKGNILERFSAQQFPDLHSELNLSSLELGDSALYFCASSVDPGGAIRHEQYFGPGTRLTVT.

In this sample, this clonotype turned up a few times. The rearrangement uses TRBV4-2 and TRBJ1-1, with 11 bases matching TRBD1. Germline trimming cut 0 bases from V and 11 bases from J; bases unmatched to any gene: 5. The CDR3 runs 14 residues. Germline loops: CDR1 LGHNA, CDR2 YNFKEQ. CDR3 nucleotides: TGTGCCAGCAGCCAAGAAGGGACAGGGGGTCGGGCTTTCTTT. Its protein is CASSQEGTGGRAFF.

The chain uses TRBV5-1 and TRBJ2-2; the D gene could be TRBD1 or TRBD2 (5 bases each). Germline CDR1 and CDR2: SGHRS and YFSETQ. The ends were cut back, 7 bases at V and 0 bases at J, with 10 bases in the middle. This CDR3 is built from 14 residues. The CDR3 spells CASAGTANTGELFF. The CDR3 DNA is TGCGCCAGCGCCGGGACGGCGAACACCGGGGAGCTGTTTTTT.

The table lists this clonotype with a few counts. The rearrangement links TRBV9 to TRBJ2-1; D is perhaps TRBD2 (5 bases). CDR1 is SGDLS, CDR2 YYNGEE, per germline. This CDR3 comprises 14 residues. The V end lost 4 bases, the J end lost 10 bases, and 18 bases lay between the germline ends. This CDR3 is CASSFRREEAEQFF. The CDR3 DNA reads TGTGCCAGCAGCTTCAGACGCGAGGAGGCGGAGCAGTTCTTC.

This clonotype was counted ten times or more. In DNA, the CDR3 is TGTGCCAGCAGTTACTCAGGAGGGACCCAAGAGACCCAGTACTTC. The encoded protein is CASSYSGGTQETQYF. The chain joins TRBV6-5 to TRBJ2-5; D might be TRBD2 (6 bases). CDR1 is MNHEY and CDR2 is SVGAGI in the germline V gene. V was cut by 0 bases and J by 1 base, with 9 bases left in between. The CDR3 runs 15 residues.

V usage is TRBV3-1 and J usage is TRBJ2-1; D ambiguous. The CDR3 totals 17 residues. Germline V gives CDR1 LGHDT, CDR2 YNNKEL (reference sequence). V lost 0 bases to trimming and J lost 4 bases, with 16 bases between them. For the CDR3, the DNA is TGTGCCAGCAGCCAAGAAGACGCAAAAAGGGCATACAATGAGCAGTTCTTC. This gives the protein CASSQEDAKRAYNEQFF.

In this sample, this clonotype turned up many times. This chain links TRBV12-3 or TRBV12-4 with TRBJ2-1; tentative D call: TRBD2 (5 bases). This CDR3 region has 14 residues. Between the trimmed V and J ends, which lost 2 bases and 6 bases, there was a span of 11 bases. The CDR3 spells CASSLTRGSNEQFF. The DNA of the CDR3 is TGTGCCAGCAGTTTAACGCGAGGGTCCAATGAGCAGTTCTTC.

The chain joins TRBV10-3 to TRBJ2-7; the D gene is possibly TRBD1 (6 bases). Trimming left V 3 bases short and J 4 bases short, with 22 bases between. The CDR3 runs to 17 residues. CDR1 and CDR2 from the germline V gene are ENHRY and SYGVKD. CDR3 nucleotide sequence: TGTGCCATCAGTGAACGCGCTGGTCCGGACAGTAGATACGAGCAGTACTTC. It is translated as CAISERAGPDSRYEQYF.

The table lists this clonotype with a few counts. The genes are TRBV10-3 and TRBJ1-4; no clear D. The germline V and J ends were trimmed by 4 bases and 5 bases, with 5 bases remaining between them. This CDR3 spans 12 amino acids. CDR1 and CDR2 (germline): ENHRY, SYGVKD. DNA for the CDR3: TGTGCCATCAGTGCGCGGAATGAAAAACTGTTTTTT. Protein product: CAISARNEKLFF.

This clonotype appeared many times. CDR3 sequence: CSAEGTSGFDNEQFF. CDR3 sequence (DNA): TGCAGTGCGGAGGGGACTAGCGGGTTCGACAATGAGCAGTTCTTC. The chain combines TRBV20-1 with TRBJ2-1, with TRBD2 matching over 12 bases. The length of the CDR3 is 15 residues. Per the germline V gene, CDR1 is DFQATT and CDR2 is SNEGSKA (reference sequence). Germline trimming cut 6 bases from V and 5 bases from J; bases unmatched to any gene: 8.

This clonotype was recorded at least ten times. The chain combines TRBV10-2 with TRBJ2-5; 12 positions agree with TRBD1. The length of the CDR3 is 17 residues. Germline V gene data show CDR1 as WSHSY and CDR2 as SAAADI. With 5 bases clipped from V and 5 bases from J, the junction kept 12 bases outside the gene matches. Here the CDR3 reads CASSPNEGQGARETQYF. CDR3 sequence (DNA): TGCGCCAGCAGTCCTAACGAGGGACAGGGGGCGCGGGAGACCCAGTACTTC.

The rearrangement uses TRBV14 and TRBJ2-4, with TRBD1 identical over 7 bases. V was pared by 0 bases and J by 5 bases, with 4 bases of the junction left unmatched. The CDR3 totals 15 residues. From germline, CDR1 is SGHDN and CDR2 FVKESK. The CDR3 region has the DNA TGTGCCAGCAGCCAAGATATAACAGGGGAAAACATTCAGTACTTC. Amino acids: CASSQDITGENIQYF.

This clonotype was detected many times. J is TRBJ2-5 and V is TRBV28; TRBD1 is a possible D gene (6 bases). The V end was cut by 6 bases, the J end by 1 base, with 18 bases between. The CDR3 contains 16 residues. Germline V gives CDR1 MDHEN, CDR2 SYDVKM. CDR3 sequence reads: CASSSDRRGGQETQYF. CDR3 in DNA: TGTGCCAGCAGCAGTGACAGGCGAGGGGGCCAAGAGACCCAGTACTTC. Full variable domain (rest looked up from reference TRBV28 and TRBJ2-5): DVKVTQSSRYLVKRTGEKVFLECVQDMDHENMFWYRQDPGLGLRLIYFSYDVKMKEKGDIPEGYSVSREKKERFSLILESASTNQTSMYLCASSSDRRGGQETQYFGPGTRLLVL.